The T cell receptor (beta chain) described here comes from a study of T cell repertoires in cytomegalovirus infection. Study-wide context: Recently identified HLA-C-restricted CMV epitopes and well-studied HLA-B-restricted CMV epitopes were used by the study. Through public TCR beta signatures, both CMV infection and matching HLA type were indicated.

CDR1 is SQVTM and CDR2 is ANQGSEA in the germline V gene. Trimming cost V 4 bases and J 1 base, with 13 bases left between them. The CDR3 is 15 residues long. TCRdb processed the reads anew with MiXCR; each CDR3 protein has one entry. Here the sample spans about 920,000 distinct CDR3 sequences, roughly 30% being singletons. Overall study results and limits: Clonotypes of TCR beta that were HLA-C-restricted and CMV-specific dominated the ex vivo response.

In this sample, this clonotype turned up once. Its specificity is unknown. The rearrangement joins TRBV29-1 to TRBJ2-2, with a weak D call TRBD1 (6 bases). Sequenced material: cultured CD8+ T cells from PBMCs, taken from culture after CMV antigen stimulation. The sequence derives from a human donor in good health (CMV status not recorded). Some clones in this sample may be carry-over from other donors' samples. The CDR3 DNA reads TGCAGCGTTGGGACAGCCAACATGAACACCGGGGAGCTGTTTTTT. Translated: CSVGTANMNTGELFF.